Each of the 6 T cell receptor beta chains below was sequenced from the same sample in a study of blood T cell repertoires in COVID-19. Libraries were prepared by immunoSEQ multiplex PCR; TCRdb keeps only in-frame clonotypes and omits some of them. Of tens of thousands of clones detected, roughly 90% appear once; the ten largest clones hold roughly 2.5%. Sample: peripheral blood. These receptors all come from a man aged 45 to 65 with COVID-19, enrolled during active disease.

The J gene is TRBJ1-6, the V gene TRBV3-1 (or the pseudogene TRBV3-2); 9 positions agree with TRBD1. Unmatched junction bases numbered 5, after V lost 7 bases and J lost 7 bases. The CDR3 contains 14 residues. Germline CDR1 reads LGHDT; CDR2 reads YNNKEL (reference sequence). CDR3 DNA sequence: TGTGCCAGCAAATTAGGACAGGGGAATTCACCCCTCCACTTT. It specifies CASKLGQGNSPLHF.

The chain is built from TRBV4-1 and TRBJ1-1; 7 nucleotides agree with TRBD1. Germline-derived CDR1 and CDR2 are MGHRA and YSYEKL. The CDR3 totals 14 residues. The trim removed 4 bases at V and 2 bases at J, leaving 4 bases unmatched. The CDR3 region has the DNA TGCGCCAGCAGCCTCCGGGACAGAAACACTGAAGCTTTCTTT. It yields the protein CASSLRDRNTEAFF.

This clone was seen a few times. The chain has TRBV11-3 and TRBJ1-1, with 8 positions matching TRBD1. Germline CDR1 is SGHNT and CDR2 is YENEEA. The CDR3 consists of 16 residues. Trimming removed 4 bases from V and 1 base from J; junction bases left unmatched: 8. The CDR3, as DNA: TGTGCCAGCAGCTACCGGACAGGGCAGGCGAACACTGAAGCTTTCTTT. It is translated as CASSYRTGQANTEAFF.

The gene calls are TRBV5-5 and TRBJ1-1; no firm D call. V dropped 6 bases and J dropped 0 bases, with 15 bases sitting between them. Germline CDR1 is SGHKS and CDR2 is YYEKEE (reference sequence). The length of the CDR3 is 15 residues. CDR3 nucleotides: TGTGCCAGCAACCCGGTAGGTGCGGTGAACACTGAAGCTTTCTTT. Protein sequence: CASNPVGAVNTEAFF.

This sequence joins TRBV3-1 (or the pseudogene TRBV3-2) and TRBJ2-2; 9 bases line up with TRBD2. Germline lookup yields CDR1 LGHDT and CDR2 YNNKEL (reference sequence). The CDR3 contains 15 residues. V lost 7 bases and J lost 6; bases outside the gene matches: 9. The CDR3: CASTPSGGIAGELFF. As DNA, the CDR3 is TGTGCCAGCACGCCCAGCGGGGGGATTGCCGGGGAGCTGTTTTTT.

J is TRBJ2-7 and V is TRBV6-5, with 8 bases lining up with TRBD1. This CDR3 comprises 15 residues. Germline assignment: CDR1 MNHEY and CDR2 SVGAGI. The ends lost 6 bases at V and 2 bases at J; junction bases unmatched: 9. The CDR3 DNA follows: TGTGCCAGCAGCAAAGACAGGGGTCCTGCCTACGAGCAGTACTTC. It yields the protein CASSKDRGPAYEQYF.